This T cell receptor beta chain was retrieved from a study of T cells after posttransplantation cyclophosphamide. This CDR3 spans 15 amino acids. V was pared by 5 bases and J by 6 bases, with 17 bases between. Germline CDR1 and CDR2: MGHDK and SYGVNS. Produced via immunoSEQ multiplex PCR; TCRdb's table is partial and in-frame only. Observed in the sample are about 30,000 clones, none of them singletons. The sequence derives from a woman aged 55-69 years in good health, CMV-negative, and a related stem cell transplant donor. The chain is built from TRBV25-1 and TRBJ1-5, with D maybe TRBD1 (5 bases). The sequencing input was PBMCs. DNA for the CDR3: TGTGCCAGCAGTCCCCAGGGAGGTAGGTCTCAGCCCCAGCATTTT. Translated, it gives CASSPQGGRSQPQHF.